This entry concerns a single T cell receptor (beta chain). Its antigen is still unknown. This specimen comes from a study of CD8 T cells in ankylosing spondylitis. Points from the study as a whole: Reactive arthritis synovial fluid and blood were previously reported to contain some motif variants. What appeared characteristic of ankylosing spondylitis blood was a TCR beta motif of seven to nine highly homologous variants.

Generation of TCR beta libraries employed quantitative 5'-RACE incorporating molecular barcodes. One entry per CDR3 protein, called by TCRdb with MiXCR from the 5' RACE reads. The sample consists of roughly 170,000 distinct CDR3 sequences, 9.5% to 10% of them appearing once. Germline lookup yields CDR1 DFQATT and CDR2 SNEGSKA (reference sequence). This CDR3 has 15 amino acids. The J segment lost 1 base and the V segment lost 4 bases, leaving 7 bases of the junction unmatched. The sample comprised blood, either unsorted or a sorted T cell fraction (not recorded which). The sequence derives from a female donor with ankylosing spondylitis or in good health (not recorded which). This chain connects TRBV20-1 to TRBJ2-7; 10 bases align to TRBD2. In nucleotides, the CDR3 is TGCAGTGCTAAGAGAGCGGGAGGGCAATCCTACGAGCAGTACTTC. It codes for CSAKRAGGQSYEQYF.